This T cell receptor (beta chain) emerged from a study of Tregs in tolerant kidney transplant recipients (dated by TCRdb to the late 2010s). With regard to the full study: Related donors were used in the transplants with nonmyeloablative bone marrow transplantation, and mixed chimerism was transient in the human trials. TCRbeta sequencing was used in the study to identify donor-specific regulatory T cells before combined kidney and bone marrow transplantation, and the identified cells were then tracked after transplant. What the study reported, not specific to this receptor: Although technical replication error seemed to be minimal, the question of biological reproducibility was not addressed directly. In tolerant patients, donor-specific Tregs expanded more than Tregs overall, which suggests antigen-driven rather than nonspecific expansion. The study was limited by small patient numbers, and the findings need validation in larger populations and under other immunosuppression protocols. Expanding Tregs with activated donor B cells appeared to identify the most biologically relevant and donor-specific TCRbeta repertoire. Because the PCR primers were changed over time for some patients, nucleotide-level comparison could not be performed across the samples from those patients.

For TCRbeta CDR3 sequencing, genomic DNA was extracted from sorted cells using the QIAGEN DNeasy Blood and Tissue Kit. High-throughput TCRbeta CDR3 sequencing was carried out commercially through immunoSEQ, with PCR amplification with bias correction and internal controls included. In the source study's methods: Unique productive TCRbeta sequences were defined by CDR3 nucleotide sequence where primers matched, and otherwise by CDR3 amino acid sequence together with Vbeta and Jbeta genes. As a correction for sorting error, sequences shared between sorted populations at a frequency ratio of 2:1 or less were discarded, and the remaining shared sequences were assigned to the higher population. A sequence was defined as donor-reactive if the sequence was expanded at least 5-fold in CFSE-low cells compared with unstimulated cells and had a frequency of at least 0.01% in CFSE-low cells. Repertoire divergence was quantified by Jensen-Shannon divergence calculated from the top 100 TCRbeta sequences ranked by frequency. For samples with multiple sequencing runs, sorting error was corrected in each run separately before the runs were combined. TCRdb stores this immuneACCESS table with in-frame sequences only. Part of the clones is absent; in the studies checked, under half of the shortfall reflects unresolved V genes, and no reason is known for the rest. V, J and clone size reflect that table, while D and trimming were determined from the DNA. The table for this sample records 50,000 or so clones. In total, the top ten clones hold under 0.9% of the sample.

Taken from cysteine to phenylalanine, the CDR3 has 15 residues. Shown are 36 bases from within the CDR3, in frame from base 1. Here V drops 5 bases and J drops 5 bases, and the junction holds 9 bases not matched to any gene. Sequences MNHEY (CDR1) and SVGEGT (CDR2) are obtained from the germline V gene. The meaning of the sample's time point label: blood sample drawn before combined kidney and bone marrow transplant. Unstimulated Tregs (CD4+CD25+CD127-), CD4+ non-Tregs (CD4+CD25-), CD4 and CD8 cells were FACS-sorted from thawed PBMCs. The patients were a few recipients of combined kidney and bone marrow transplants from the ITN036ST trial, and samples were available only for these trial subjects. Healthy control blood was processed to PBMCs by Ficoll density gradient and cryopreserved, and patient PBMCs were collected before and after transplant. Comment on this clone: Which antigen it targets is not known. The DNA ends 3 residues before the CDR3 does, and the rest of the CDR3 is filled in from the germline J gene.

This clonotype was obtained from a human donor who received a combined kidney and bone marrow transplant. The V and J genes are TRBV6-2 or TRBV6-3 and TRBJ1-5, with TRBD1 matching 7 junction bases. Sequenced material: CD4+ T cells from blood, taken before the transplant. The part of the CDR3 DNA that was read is TGTGCCAGCAGTGGGAGGACAGGAGCCCATCAGCCC. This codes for CASSGRTGAHQP. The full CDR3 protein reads CASSGRTGAHQPQHF.